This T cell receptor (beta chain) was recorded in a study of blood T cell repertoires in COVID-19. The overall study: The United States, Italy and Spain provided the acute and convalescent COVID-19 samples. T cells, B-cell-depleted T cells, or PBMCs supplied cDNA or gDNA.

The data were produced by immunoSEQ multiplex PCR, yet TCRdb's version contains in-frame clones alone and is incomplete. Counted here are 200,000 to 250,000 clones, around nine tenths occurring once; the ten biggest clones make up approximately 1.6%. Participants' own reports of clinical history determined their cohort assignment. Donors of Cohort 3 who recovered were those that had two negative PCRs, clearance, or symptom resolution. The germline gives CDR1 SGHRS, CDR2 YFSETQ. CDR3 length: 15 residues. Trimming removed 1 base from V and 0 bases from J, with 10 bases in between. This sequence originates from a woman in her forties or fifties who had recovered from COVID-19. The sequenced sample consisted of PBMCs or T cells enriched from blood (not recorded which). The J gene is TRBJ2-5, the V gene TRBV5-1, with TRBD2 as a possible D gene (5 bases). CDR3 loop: CASSLTQRNQETQYF. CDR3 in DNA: TGCGCCAGCAGCTTGACTCAGCGGAACCAAGAGACCCAGTACTTC. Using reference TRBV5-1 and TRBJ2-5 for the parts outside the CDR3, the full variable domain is KAGVTQTPRYLIKTRGQQVTLSCSPISGHRSVSWYQQTPGQGLQFLFEYFSETQRNKGNFPGRFSGRQFSNSRSEMNVSTLELGDSALYLCASSLTQRNQETQYFGPGTRLLVL.